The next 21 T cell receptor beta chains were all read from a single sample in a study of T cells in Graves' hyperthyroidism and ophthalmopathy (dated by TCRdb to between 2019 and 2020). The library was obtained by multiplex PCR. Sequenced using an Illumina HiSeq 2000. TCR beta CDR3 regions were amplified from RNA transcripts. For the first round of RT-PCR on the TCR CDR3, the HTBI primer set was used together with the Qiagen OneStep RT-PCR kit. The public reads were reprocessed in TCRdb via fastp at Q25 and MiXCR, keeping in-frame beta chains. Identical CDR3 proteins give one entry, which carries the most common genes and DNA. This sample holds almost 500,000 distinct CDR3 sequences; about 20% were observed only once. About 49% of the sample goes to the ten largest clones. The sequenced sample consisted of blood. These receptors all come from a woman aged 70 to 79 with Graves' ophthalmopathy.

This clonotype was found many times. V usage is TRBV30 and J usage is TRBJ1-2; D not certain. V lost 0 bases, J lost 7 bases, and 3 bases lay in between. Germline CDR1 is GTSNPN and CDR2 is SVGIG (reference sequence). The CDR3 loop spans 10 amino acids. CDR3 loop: CAWSVSGYTF. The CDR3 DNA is TGTGCCTGGAGTGTAAGTGGCTACACCTTC.

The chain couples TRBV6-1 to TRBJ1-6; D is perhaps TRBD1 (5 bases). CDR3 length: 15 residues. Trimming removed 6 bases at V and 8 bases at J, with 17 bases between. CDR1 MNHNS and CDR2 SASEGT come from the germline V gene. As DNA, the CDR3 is TGTGCCAGCAGGGGACGGGCGGGTCCTTATTCACCCCTCCACTTT. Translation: CASRGRAGPYSPLHF.

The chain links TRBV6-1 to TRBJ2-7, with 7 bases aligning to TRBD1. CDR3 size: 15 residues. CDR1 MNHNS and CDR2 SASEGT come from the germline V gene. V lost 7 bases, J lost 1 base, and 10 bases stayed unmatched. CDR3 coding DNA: TGTGCCAGCACTCCTGGACAGGACTTATCCTACGAGCAGTACTTC. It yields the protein CASTPGQDLSYEQYF.

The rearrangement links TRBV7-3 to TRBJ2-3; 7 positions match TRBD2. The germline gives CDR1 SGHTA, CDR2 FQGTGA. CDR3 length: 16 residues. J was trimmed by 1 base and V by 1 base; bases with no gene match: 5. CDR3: CASSLNALAGTDTQYF. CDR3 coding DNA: TGTGCCAGCAGCTTAAATGCGCTAGCGGGCACAGATACGCAGTATTTT.

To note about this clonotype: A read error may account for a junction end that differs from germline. The CDR3 DNA is TGTGTCATCGGCCGGCCAGACACCGGGGAGCTGTTTTTT. As protein: CVIGRPDTGELFF. The rearrangement uses TRBV10-3 and TRBJ2-2; D is unresolved. Germline CDR1 is ENHRY and CDR2 is SYGVKD. The CDR3 totals 13 residues.

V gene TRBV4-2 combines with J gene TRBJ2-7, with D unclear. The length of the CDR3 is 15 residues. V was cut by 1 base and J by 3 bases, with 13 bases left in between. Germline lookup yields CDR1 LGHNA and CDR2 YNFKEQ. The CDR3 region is CASSQVGQPVYEQYF. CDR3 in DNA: TGTGCCAGCAGCCAAGTTGGGCAGCCGGTCTACGAGCAGTACTTC.

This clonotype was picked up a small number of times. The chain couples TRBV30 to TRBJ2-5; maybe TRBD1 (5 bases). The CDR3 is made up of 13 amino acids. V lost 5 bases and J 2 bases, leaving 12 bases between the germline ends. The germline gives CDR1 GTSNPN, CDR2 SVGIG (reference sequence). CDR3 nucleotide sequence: TGTGCCTGGGGAAGACAGTTACAAGAGACCCAGTACTTC. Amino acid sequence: CAWGRQLQETQYF.

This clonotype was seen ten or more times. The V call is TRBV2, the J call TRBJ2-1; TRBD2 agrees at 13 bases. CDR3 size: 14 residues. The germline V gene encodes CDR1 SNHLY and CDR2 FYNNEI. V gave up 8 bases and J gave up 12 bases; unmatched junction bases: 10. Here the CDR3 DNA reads TGTGCCAGCGCCCCACTAGCGGGAGGGCCGGGGCAGTTCTTC. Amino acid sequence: CASAPLAGGPGQFF.

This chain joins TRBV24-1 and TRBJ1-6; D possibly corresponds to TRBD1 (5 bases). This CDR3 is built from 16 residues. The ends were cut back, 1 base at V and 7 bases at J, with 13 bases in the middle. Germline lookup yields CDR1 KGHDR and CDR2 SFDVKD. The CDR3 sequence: CATSDLRGAGNSPLHF. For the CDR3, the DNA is TGTGCCACCAGTGATTTAAGAGGGGCGGGGAATTCACCCCTCCACTTT.

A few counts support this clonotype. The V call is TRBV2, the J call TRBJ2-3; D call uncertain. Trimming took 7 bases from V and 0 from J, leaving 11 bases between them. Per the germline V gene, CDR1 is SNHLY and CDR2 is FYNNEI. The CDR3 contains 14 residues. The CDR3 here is CASTPFLSTDTQYF. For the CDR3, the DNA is TGTGCCAGCACCCCGTTCTTGAGCACAGATACGCAGTATTTT.

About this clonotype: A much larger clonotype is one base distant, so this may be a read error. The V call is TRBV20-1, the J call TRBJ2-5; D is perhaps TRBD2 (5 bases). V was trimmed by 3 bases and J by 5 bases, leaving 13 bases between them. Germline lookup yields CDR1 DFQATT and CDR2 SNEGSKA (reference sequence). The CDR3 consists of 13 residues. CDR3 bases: TGCAGTGCTAGTGGTCTAGCAATGGAGACCCAGTACTTC. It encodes CSASGLAMETQYF.

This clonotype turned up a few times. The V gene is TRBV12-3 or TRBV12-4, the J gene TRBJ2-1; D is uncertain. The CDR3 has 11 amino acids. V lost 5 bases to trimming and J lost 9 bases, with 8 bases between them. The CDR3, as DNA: TGTGCCAGCAGTCGCATCTCTGAGCAGTTCTTC. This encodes CASSRISEQFF.

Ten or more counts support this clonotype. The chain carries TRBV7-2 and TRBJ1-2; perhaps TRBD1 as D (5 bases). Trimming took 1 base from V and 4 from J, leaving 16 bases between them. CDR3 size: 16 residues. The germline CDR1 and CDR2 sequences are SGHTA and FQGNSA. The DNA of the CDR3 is TGTGCCAGCAGCTTAGAACAGGCTATCATTGGCTATGGCTACACCTTC. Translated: CASSLEQAIIGYGYTF.

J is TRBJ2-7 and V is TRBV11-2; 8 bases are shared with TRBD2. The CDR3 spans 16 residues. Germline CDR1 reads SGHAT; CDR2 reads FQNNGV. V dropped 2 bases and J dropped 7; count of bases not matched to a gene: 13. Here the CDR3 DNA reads TGTGCCAGCAGCTTATTCCCGGCGGGAGGCGAAGGGGAGCAGTACTTC. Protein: CASSLFPAGGEGEQYF. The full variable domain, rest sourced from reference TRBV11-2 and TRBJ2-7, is EAGVAQSPRYKIIEKRQSVAFWCNPISGHATLYWYQQILGQGPKLLIQFQNNGVVDDSQLPKDRFSAERLKGVDSTLKIQPAKLEDSAVYLCASSLFPAGGEGEQYFGPGTRLTVT.

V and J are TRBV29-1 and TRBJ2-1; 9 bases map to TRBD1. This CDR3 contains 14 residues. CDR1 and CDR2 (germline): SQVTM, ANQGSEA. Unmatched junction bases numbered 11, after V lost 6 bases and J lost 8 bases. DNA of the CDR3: TGCAGCGTGGGAGGACAGGGGATCGCGGATGAGCAGTTCTTC. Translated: CSVGGQGIADEQFF.

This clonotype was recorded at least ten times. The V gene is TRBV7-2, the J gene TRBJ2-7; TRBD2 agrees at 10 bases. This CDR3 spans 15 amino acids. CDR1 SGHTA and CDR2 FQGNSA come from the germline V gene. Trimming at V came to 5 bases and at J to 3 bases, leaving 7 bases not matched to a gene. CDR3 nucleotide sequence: TGTGCCAGCAGCCCCCTAGCGGGAGCAAACTACGAGCAGTACTTC. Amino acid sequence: CASSPLAGANYEQYF.

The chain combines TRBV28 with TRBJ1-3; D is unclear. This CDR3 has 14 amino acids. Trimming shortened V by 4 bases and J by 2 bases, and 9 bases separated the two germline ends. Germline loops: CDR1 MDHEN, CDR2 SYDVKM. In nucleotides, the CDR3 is TGTGCCAGCAGTTCGGGAGTCCCTGGAAACACCATATATTTT. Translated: CASSSGVPGNTIYF.

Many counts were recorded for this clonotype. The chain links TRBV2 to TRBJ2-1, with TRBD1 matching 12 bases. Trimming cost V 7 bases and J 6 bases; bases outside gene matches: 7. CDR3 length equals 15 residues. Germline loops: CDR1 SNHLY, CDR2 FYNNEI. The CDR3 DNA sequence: TGTGCCAGCATGGGAGGGACAGGGGGCTTCAATGAGCAGTTCTTC. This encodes CASMGGTGGFNEQFF.

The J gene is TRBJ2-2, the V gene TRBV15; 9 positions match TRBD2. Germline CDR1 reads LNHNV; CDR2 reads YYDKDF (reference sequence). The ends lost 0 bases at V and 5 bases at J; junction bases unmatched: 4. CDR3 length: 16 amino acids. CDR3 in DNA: TGTGCCACCAGCAGAGATGCGGGAGGGGGAACCGGGGAGCTGTTTTTT. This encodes CATSRDAGGGTGELFF.

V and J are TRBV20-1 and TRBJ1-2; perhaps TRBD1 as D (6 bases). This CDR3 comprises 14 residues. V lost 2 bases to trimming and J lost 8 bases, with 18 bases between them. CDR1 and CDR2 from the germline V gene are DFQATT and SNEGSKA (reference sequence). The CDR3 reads CSARNSIGTRGYTF. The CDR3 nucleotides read TGCAGTGCTAGAAATTCGATAGGGACAAGGGGCTACACCTTC.

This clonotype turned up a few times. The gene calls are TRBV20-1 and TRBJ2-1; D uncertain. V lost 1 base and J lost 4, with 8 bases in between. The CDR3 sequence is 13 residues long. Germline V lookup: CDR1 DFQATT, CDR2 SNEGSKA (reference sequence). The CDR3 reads CSARGDKYNEQFF. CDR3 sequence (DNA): TGCAGTGCTAGAGGAGACAAATACAATGAGCAGTTCTTC.